Each of the 20 T cell receptor beta chains below was sequenced from the same sample in a study of post-analysis software for immune sequencing data. No antigens are known for them. Sequencing libraries made from TCR beta cDNA carried unique molecular identifiers. TCRdb reprocessed the PCR reads with MiXCR, giving one entry per CDR3 protein. The sample has hundreds of thousands of distinct CDR3 sequences, roughly three fifths seen once; the top ten hold 11%. Study-level findings and limits: The five TRBV segments detected at higher frequency in patients than in controls included TRBV5-6, TRBV5-1 and TRBV20-1.

Sequenced material: blood. These receptors were taken from a girl aged 2-10 years with multiple sclerosis.

This clonotype was observed a single time. V is TRBV7-9 and J is TRBJ2-4; 8 bases are shared with TRBD1. The length of the CDR3 is 15 residues. V lost 5 bases and J lost 3; bases outside the gene matches: 6. Germline V gives CDR1 SEHNR, CDR2 FQNEAQ (reference sequence). DNA for the CDR3: TGTGCCAGCAGCCGACAGGGGCTAGGCAAAAACATTCAGTACTTC. Protein sequence: CASSRQGLGKNIQYF.

The rearrangement uses TRBV7-9 and TRBJ2-1; TRBD2 matches at 10 bases. With V trimmed by 6 bases and J by 8 bases, 10 bases remained unmatched. Germline V gene lookup returns CDR1 SEHNR and CDR2 FQNEAQ (reference sequence). The CDR3 is 15 residues long. CDR3 in DNA: TGTGCCAGCAGTCAGGTTCCTAGCGGGAGAGATGAGCAGTTCTTC. It specifies CASSQVPSGRDEQFF.

The chain is built from TRBV12-3 or TRBV12-4 and TRBJ2-7; D gene unclear. Deletions cut 2 bases from V and 3 bases from J, with 11 bases between. This CDR3 is 14 amino acids long. CDR3 DNA: TGTGCCAGCAGTTTAAACAGTCGGAACTACGAGCAGTACTTC. It codes for CASSLNSRNYEQYF.

This chain joins TRBV3-1 and TRBJ2-6; 13 bases are shared with TRBD2. The CDR3 consists of 19 residues. J was trimmed by 4 bases and V by 4 bases; bases with no gene match: 10. The germline gives CDR1 LGHDT, CDR2 YNNKEL (reference sequence). CDR3 protein: CASSPELAGGPWGANVLTF. The CDR3, as DNA: TGTGCCAGCAGCCCCGAACTAGCGGGGGGGCCGTGGGGGGCCAACGTCCTGACTTTC.

The chain has TRBV20-1 and TRBJ2-1, with D tentatively TRBD1 (6 bases). CDR1 is DFQATT and CDR2 is SNEGSKA in the germline V gene (reference sequence). The CDR3 length is 15 residues. The V gene lost 6 bases and the J gene lost 3 bases, with 18 bases spanning the gap. The CDR3 DNA reads TGCAGTGCCCGAAGTAGGGCAGGGGTCTACAATGAGCAGTTCTTC. This encodes CSARSRAGVYNEQFF.

V usage is TRBV29-1 and J usage is TRBJ2-3; D perhaps matches TRBD2 (6 bases). Germline loops: CDR1 SQVTM, CDR2 ANQGSEA. The CDR3 sequence is 15 residues long. The ends were cut back, 4 bases at V and 1 base at J, with 15 bases in the middle. In DNA, the CDR3 is TGCAGCGTTGCCTCGGGAGCGGCCGGCACAGATACGCAGTATTTT. Translation: CSVASGAAGTDTQYF.

The chain uses TRBV4-1 and TRBJ2-7; D call uncertain. Germline-derived CDR1 and CDR2 are MGHRA and YSYEKL. The CDR3 loop spans 15 amino acids. V was clipped by 1 base and J by 6 bases, with 16 bases between them. CDR3 DNA sequence: TGCGCCAGCAGCCAAGTCGCATCACGCGGACGCGAGCAGTACTTC. Its protein product is CASSQVASRGREQYF.

This clonotype has a handful of counts. The chain is built from TRBV10-3 and TRBJ2-2; 12 bases agree with TRBD2. The CDR3 is 15 amino acids. V lost 5 bases, J lost 4 bases, and 2 bases stayed unmatched. Germline CDR1 is ENHRY and CDR2 is SYGVKD. The CDR3 nucleotides read TGTGCCATCAGTCGGACTAGCGGGGTCACCGGGGAGCTGTTTTTT. Its translation is CAISRTSGVTGELFF.

This chain links TRBV20-1 with TRBJ2-3; a possible D gene is TRBD1 (5 bases). V was trimmed by 1 base and J by 1 base, leaving 12 bases between them. This CDR3 spans 15 amino acids. Germline lookup yields CDR1 DFQATT and CDR2 SNEGSKA (reference sequence). The CDR3 region is CSARVLGVRTDTQYF. The CDR3 nucleotides read TGCAGTGCTAGAGTTTTAGGGGTACGCACAGATACGCAGTATTTT.

This clonotype was counted a few times. The chain recombines TRBV29-1 with TRBJ2-2, with TRBD1 matching over 8 bases. Germline assignment: CDR1 SQVTM and CDR2 ANQGSEA. J was trimmed by 4 bases and V by 7 bases; bases with no gene match: 2. CDR3 length: 12 amino acids. The CDR3 DNA is TGCAGCGGGACAGGGTTCACCGGGGAGCTGTTTTTT. Its protein is CSGTGFTGELFF.

About this clonotype: The junction differs from germline at one of its ends, possibly a read error. The genes are TRBV7-7 and TRBJ2-1; 9 bases map to TRBD1. The CDR3 runs to 15 residues. Germline V CDR1 and CDR2: SSHAT, FNYEAQ (reference sequence). The DNA of the CDR3 is TGTGCTAGCAGCTTAGGGACAGGGCCTGGCAATGAGCAGTTCTTC. Protein: CASSLGTGPGNEQFF.

The chain uses TRBV11-2 and TRBJ2-5; D unclear. The V and J ends lost 5 bases and 7 bases respectively, with 17 bases between them. This CDR3 spans 14 amino acids. Per the germline V gene, CDR1 is SGHAT and CDR2 is FQNNGV. The CDR3 DNA reads as TGTGCCAGCAGCCCCCCGGACGATAGAGGGACCCAGTACTTC. Translating gives CASSPPDDRGTQYF.

The rearrangement links TRBV20-1 to TRBJ1-1; 8 positions match TRBD1. The germline V gene encodes CDR1 DFQATT and CDR2 SNEGSKA (reference sequence). The trim removed 5 bases at V and 3 bases at J, leaving 5 bases unmatched. The CDR3 sequence is 13 residues long. CDR3 bases: TGCAGTGCTCGGACAGGGCTTGACACTGAAGCTTTCTTT. Protein sequence: CSARTGLDTEAFF.

Only a few counts were recorded for this clonotype. This chain uses TRBV5-1 with TRBJ1-2; possible D gene TRBD1, 5 bases. Trimming left V 5 bases short and J 6 bases short, with 20 bases between. Germline CDR1 reads SGHRS; CDR2 reads YFSETQ. The length of the CDR3 is 15 residues. The CDR3 bases are TGCGCCAGCAGGGGGACGGCTCCGGGCCATGATGGCTACACCTTC. Translating it yields CASRGTAPGHDGYTF.

CDR3 loop: CSPQREPPRQETQYF. For the CDR3, the DNA is TGCAGCCCCCAGAGGGAGCCCCCACGCCAAGAGACCCAGTACTTC. The genes are TRBV29-1 and TRBJ2-7; TRBD2 might be the D (5 bases). The J call may be in error: the DNA end matches TRBJ2-5 better. Germline-derived CDR1 and CDR2 are SQVTM and ANQGSEA. The CDR3 consists of 15 residues.

V usage is TRBV10-3 and J usage is TRBJ1-2; the D is unclear. CDR3 length equals 11 residues. V lost 3 bases, J lost 8 bases, and 7 bases lay in between. The germline CDR1 and CDR2 sequences are ENHRY and SYGVKD. The CDR3 coding sequence is TGTGCCATCAGTGATGGGTCGGGCTACACCTTC. This codes for CAISDGSGYTF.

This clonotype was found a few times. The rearrangement joins TRBV7-9 to TRBJ2-1, with 13 bases aligning to TRBD2. J gave up 6 bases and V 5 bases, and 10 bases lay outside the gene matches. The CDR3 sequence is 17 residues long. Germline values: CDR1 SEHNR, CDR2 FQNEAQ (reference sequence). The CDR3 coding sequence is TGTGCCAGCAGCGTACGGACTAGCGGGGGATGGTTCAATGAGCAGTTCTTC. The encoded protein is CASSVRTSGGWFNEQFF.

J is TRBJ2-4 and V is TRBV11-2, with a possible D match to TRBD2 (5 bases). The DNA end is more similar to TRBJ2-5, so the J call may be wrong. Germline assignment: CDR1 SGHAT and CDR2 FQNNGV. The CDR3 sequence is 14 residues long. The CDR3 loop reads CASSPLREQETQYF. CDR3 coding DNA: TGTGCCAGCAGCCCCCTGAGGGAGCAAGAGACCCAGTACTTC.

The rearrangement uses TRBV20-1 and TRBJ2-5; 7 bases agree with TRBD2. The CDR3 totals 13 residues. Germline V gene lookup returns CDR1 DFQATT and CDR2 SNEGSKA (reference sequence). V was pared by 5 bases and J by 3 bases, with 6 bases of the junction left unmatched. The CDR3 sequence is CSARSSGEETQYF. The CDR3 coding sequence is TGCAGTGCTCGCTCTAGCGGAGAAGAGACCCAGTACTTC.

This clonotype appeared a few times. This chain connects TRBV29-1 to TRBJ2-7, with 8 bases lining up with TRBD1. The CDR3 extends over 15 amino acids. The junction had 7 bases not matched to a gene; V was cut back by 1 base and J by 2 bases. Germline assignment: CDR1 SQVTM and CDR2 ANQGSEA. The CDR3 protein is CSVEVDRGRPYEQYF. In DNA form, the CDR3 reads TGCAGCGTTGAAGTTGACAGGGGCCGCCCCTACGAGCAGTACTTC.